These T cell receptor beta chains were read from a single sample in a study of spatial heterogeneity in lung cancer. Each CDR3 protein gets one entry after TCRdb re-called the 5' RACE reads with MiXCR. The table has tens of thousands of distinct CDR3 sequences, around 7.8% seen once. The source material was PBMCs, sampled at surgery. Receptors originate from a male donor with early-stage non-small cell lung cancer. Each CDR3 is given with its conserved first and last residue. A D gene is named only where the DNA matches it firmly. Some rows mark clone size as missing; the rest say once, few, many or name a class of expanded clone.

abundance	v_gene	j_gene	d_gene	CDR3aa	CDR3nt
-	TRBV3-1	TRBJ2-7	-	CASSQRKSYEQYF	TGTGCCAGCAGCCAACGCAAATCCTACGAGCAGTACTTC
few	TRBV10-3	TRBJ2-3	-	CAVEGGTDTQYF	TGTGCCGTGGAGGGGGGCACAGATACGCAGTATTTT
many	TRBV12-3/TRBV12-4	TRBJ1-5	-	CASSLNQPQHF	TGTGCCAGCAGTTTGAATCAGCCCCAGCATTTT
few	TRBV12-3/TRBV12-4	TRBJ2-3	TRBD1	CASSLGGTGADTQYF	TGTGCCAGCAGTTTAGGGGGGACAGGGGCAGATACGCAGTATTTT
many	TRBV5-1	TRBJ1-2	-	CASRSGAEGGYTF	TGCGCCAGCAGGAGCGGGGCAGAAGGGGGCTACACCTTC
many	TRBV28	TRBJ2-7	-	CASSLVAGVSYEQYF	TGTGCCAGCAGTTTGGTGGCAGGTGTCTCCTACGAGCAGTACTTC
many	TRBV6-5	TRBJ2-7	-	CASSRRGEQYF	TGTGCCAGCAGCAGGCGGGGTGAGCAGTACTTC
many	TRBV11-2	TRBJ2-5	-	CASSLGLKETQYF	TGTGCCAGCAGCTTGGGGCTCAAAGAGACCCAGTACTTC
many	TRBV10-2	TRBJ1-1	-	CASSSAAENTEAFF	TGCGCCAGCAGTAGCGCGGCCGAGAACACTGAAGCTTTCTTT
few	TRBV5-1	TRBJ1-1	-	CASSPWMNTEAFF	TGCGCCAGCAGCCCTTGGATGAACACTGAAGCTTTCTTT
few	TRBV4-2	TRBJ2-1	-	CASSQDRGEQFF	TGTGCCAGCAGCCAAGATCGTGGTGAGCAGTTCTTC
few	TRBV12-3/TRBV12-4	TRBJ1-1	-	CASSRTGRTEAFF	TGTGCCAGCAGCCGCACAGGGAGAACTGAAGCTTTCTTT
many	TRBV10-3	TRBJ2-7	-	CAISESRRDHWEQYF	TGTGCCATCAGTGAGTCGCGCCGGGACCACTGGGAGCAGTACTTC
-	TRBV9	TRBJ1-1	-	CASSVDGRNTEAFF	TGTGCCAGCAGCGTAGATGGTAGGAACACTGAAGCTTTCTTT
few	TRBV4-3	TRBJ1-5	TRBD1	CASSQDPQGAQPQHF	TGCGCCAGCAGCCAAGACCCACAGGGGGCCCAGCCCCAGCATTTT
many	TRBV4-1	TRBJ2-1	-	CASSQEWRQVDEQFF	TGCGCCAGCAGCCAAGAATGGCGACAGGTTGACGAGCAGTTCTTC
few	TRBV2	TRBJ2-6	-	CASQEDSSGANVLTF	TGTGCCAGCCAAGAGGACAGCTCTGGGGCCAACGTCCTGACTTTC